Shown below are 23 T cell receptor beta chains from a single sample sequenced in a study of blood T cell repertoires in COVID-19. Sequenced by immunoSEQ multiplex PCR; TCRdb stores in-frame clones only, minus some. This sample yields around 130,000 clones, of which around nine tenths are seen a single time; around 2.1% belongs to the top ten. Sequencing was carried out using peripheral blood. These receptors all come from an older man with active COVID-19.

This chain uses TRBV9 with TRBJ2-5; 9 bases are a match to TRBD2. Germline CDR1 is SGDLS and CDR2 is YYNGEE. This CDR3 is 14 amino acids long. V lost 7 bases, J lost 5 bases, and 9 bases stayed unmatched. For the CDR3, the DNA is TGTGCCAGCGGTCTAGCGGGAAATTCGGAGACCCAGTACTTC. Translation: CASGLAGNSETQYF.

This rearrangement joins TRBV18 to TRBJ2-3; D may be TRBD2 (5 bases). Trimming took 3 bases from V and 6 from J, leaving 16 bases between them. Germline V lookup: CDR1 KGHSH, CDR2 LQKENI. The CDR3 loop spans 15 amino acids. CDR3 in amino acids: CASSPPKLGADTQYF. The CDR3 DNA reads as TGTGCCAGCTCACCCCCAAAACTAGGCGCGGATACGCAGTATTTT.

This chain joins TRBV9 and TRBJ2-3, with TRBD2 matching 9 bases. Germline V gene data show CDR1 as SGDLS and CDR2 as YYNGEE. This CDR3 is built from 18 residues. Trimming at V came to 4 bases and at J to 4 bases, leaving 16 bases not matched to a gene. The CDR3 nucleotides are TGTGCCAGCAGCCAAGGCCTGCTAGCGGGGCCCGCCGCAGATACGCAGTATTTT. Translating gives CASSQGLLAGPAADTQYF. Supplemented by reference TRBV9 and TRBJ2-3, the full variable domain reads DSGVTQTPKHLITATGQRVTLRCSPRSGDLSVYWYQQSLDQGLQFLIQYYNGEERAKGNILERFSAQQFPDLHSELNLSSLELGDSALYFCASSQGLLAGPAADTQYFGPGTRLTVL.

J is TRBJ1-2 and V is TRBV2; D may be TRBD1 (5 bases). Per the germline V gene, CDR1 is SNHLY and CDR2 is FYNNEI. The V end was cut by 6 bases, the J end by 6 bases, with 14 bases between. The CDR3 is 13 amino acids. The CDR3 is CASRYNRGNGYTF. The CDR3 coding sequence is TGTGCCAGCAGATACAACCGGGGGAATGGCTACACCTTC.

The rearrangement links TRBV30 to TRBJ2-3; no clear D gene. Trimming removed 0 bases from V and 0 bases from J, with 10 bases in between. This CDR3 has 15 amino acids. Per the germline V gene, CDR1 is GTSNPN and CDR2 is SVGIG (reference sequence). The CDR3: CAWSVFGRSTDTQYF. The CDR3 bases are TGTGCCTGGAGTGTATTTGGCAGGAGCACAGATACGCAGTATTTT.

The gene calls are TRBV6-6 and TRBJ2-5; TRBD2 matches 7 bases. The V segment lost 4 bases and the J segment 3 bases; nucleotides outside the gene matches: 5. In germline, CDR1 is MNHNY, CDR2 SVGAGI (reference sequence). CDR3 size: 14 residues. DNA of the CDR3: TGTGCCAGCAGTTTTCGGGGGGTGGAAGAGACCCAGTACTTC. This gives the protein CASSFRGVEETQYF.

The genes are TRBV3-1 (or the pseudogene TRBV3-2) and TRBJ2-1; a possible D gene is TRBD2 (5 bases). The CDR3 consists of 20 residues. Looked up from germline, CDR1 is LGHDT and CDR2 is YNNKEL (reference sequence). Trimming left V 0 bases short and J 3 bases short, with 24 bases between. The CDR3 DNA sequence: TGTGCCAGCAGCCAAGATGACCCTGGTCGGCGGGCCGAAGACTACAATGAGCAGTTCTTC. Its protein is CASSQDDPGRRAEDYNEQFF.

J is TRBJ2-7 and V is TRBV25-1; D is perhaps TRBD1 (5 bases). The CDR3 extends over 13 amino acids. In germline, CDR1 is MGHDK, CDR2 SYGVNS. V gave up 4 bases and J gave up 4 bases, with 11 bases separating them. In nucleotides, the CDR3 is TGTGCCAGCAGTGCCCTATACAGGTACGAGCAGTACTTC. Its protein product is CASSALYRYEQYF.

This clone was seen a few times. V gene TRBV7-9 combines with J gene TRBJ2-5, with D possibly TRBD2 on 6 matching bases. The germline gives CDR1 SEHNR, CDR2 FQNEAQ (reference sequence). V lost 5 bases and J 0 bases, leaving 13 bases between the germline ends. The CDR3 runs 15 residues. CDR3 protein: CASSPGLLYQETQYF. In nucleotides, the CDR3 is TGTGCCAGCAGCCCGGGACTCCTGTACCAAGAGACCCAGTACTTC. The complete variable domain, with remaining parts taken from reference TRBV7-9 and TRBJ2-5, reads DTGVSQNPRHKITKRGQNVTFRCDPISEHNRLYWYRQTLGQGPEFLTYFQNEAQLEKSRLLSDRFSAERPKGSFSTLEIQRTEQGDSAMYLCASSPGLLYQETQYFGPGTRLLVL.

The chain employs TRBV5-1 and TRBJ2-2, with 12 bases fitting TRBD2. Germline CDR1 reads SGHRS; CDR2 reads YFSETQ. The CDR3 loop spans 15 amino acids. The J segment lost 6 bases and the V segment lost 6 bases, leaving 6 bases of the junction unmatched. CDR3 amino acids: CASTRTSGMAGELFF. In nucleotides, the CDR3 is TGCGCCAGCACCAGGACTAGCGGGATGGCCGGGGAGCTGTTTTTT.

The rearrangement joins TRBV9 to TRBJ1-1; tentative D call: TRBD1 (6 bases). The V gene's germline CDR1 is SGDLS and CDR2 YYNGEE. V shed 4 bases and J shed 6 bases, with 10 bases lying between them. This CDR3 region has 12 residues. The CDR3, as DNA: TGTGCCAGCAGCCCGCGGACAGCTGAAGCTTTCTTT. The encoded protein is CASSPRTAEAFF.

Details on this clone: The junction and the germline gene differ at one end; a read error may be behind it. The J gene is TRBJ2-1, the V gene TRBV5-1; 7 bases are shared with TRBD2. The CDR3 is made up of 14 amino acids. From germline, CDR1 is SGHRS and CDR2 YFSETQ. The CDR3 loop reads CASNPRESSNEQFF. Written as DNA, the CDR3 is TGCGCCAGCAACCCGCGGGAGTCCTCCAATGAGCAGTTCTTC.

This chain connects TRBV5-1 to TRBJ2-2; D ambiguous. Germline loops: CDR1 SGHRS, CDR2 YFSETQ. The CDR3 consists of 15 residues. The V end was cut by 3 bases, the J end by 7 bases, with 16 bases between. The CDR3 reads CASSSSPKFGGELFF. In nucleotides, the CDR3 is TGCGCCAGCAGCTCCTCCCCTAAGTTCGGCGGGGAGCTGTTTTTT.

The chain couples TRBV28 to TRBJ2-1, with 13 nucleotides matching TRBD2. There are 14 residues in the CDR3. CDR1 is MDHEN, CDR2 SYDVKM, per germline. J gave up 8 bases and V 4 bases, and 2 bases lay outside the gene matches. CDR3 loop: CASSWTSGSDEQFF. The CDR3 DNA reads TGTGCCAGCAGTTGGACTAGCGGGAGCGATGAGCAGTTCTTC.

The chain is built from TRBV29-1 and TRBJ1-1; no firm D call. CDR3 length: 12 residues. V gave up 4 bases and J gave up 4 bases, with 10 bases separating them. The V gene's germline CDR1 is SQVTM and CDR2 ANQGSEA. CDR3 region: CSVAWQATEAFF. The CDR3 coding sequence is TGCAGCGTTGCCTGGCAGGCCACTGAAGCTTTCTTT.

This sequence joins TRBV6-1 and TRBJ2-7; tentative D call: TRBD2 (5 bases). V was pared by 0 bases and J by 6 bases, with 15 bases between. This CDR3 comprises 15 residues. The germline CDR1 and CDR2 sequences are MNHNS and SASEGT. For the CDR3, the DNA is TGTGCCAGCAGTGAAGCGCACGCAATGCTAGCCGAGCAGTACTTC. This translates into CASSEAHAMLAEQYF.

The rearrangement joins TRBV27 to TRBJ2-2, with unresolved D. V was pared by 5 bases and J by 6 bases, with 4 bases between. The CDR3 sequence is 11 residues long. CDR1 is MNHEY, CDR2 SMNVEV, per germline (reference sequence). The CDR3 DNA is TGTGCCAGCAGTCTGTCCGGGGAGCTGTTTTTT. Translating gives CASSLSGELFF.

The genes are TRBV27 and TRBJ2-3; 10 bases are shared with TRBD1. The germline V gene encodes CDR1 MNHEY and CDR2 SMNVEV (reference sequence). After removal of 5 bases from V and 5 bases from J, the junction contained 4 bases not matched to a gene. This CDR3 has 14 residues. The CDR3 nucleotides are TGTGCCAGCAGTCGGGACAGGGGAAGAGATACGCAGTATTTT. Translation gives CASSRDRGRDTQYF.

This CDR3 reads CASSLAGARNTEAFF. CDR3 DNA: TGTGCCAGCAGCTTAGCGGGGGCCCGGAACACTGAAGCTTTCTTT. The chain combines TRBV7-2 with TRBJ1-1; D may be TRBD1 (6 bases). CDR3 size: 15 residues. V was clipped by 0 bases and J by 1 base, with 9 bases between them. The germline V gene has CDR1 SGHTA and CDR2 FQGNSA.

This chain uses TRBV3-1 (or the pseudogene TRBV3-2) with TRBJ2-1, with D maybe TRBD1 (6 bases). V was cut by 5 bases and J by 0 bases, with 11 bases left in between. Looked up from germline, CDR1 is LGHDT and CDR2 is YNNKEL (reference sequence). This CDR3 is built from 15 residues. The CDR3 is CASSAQGSSYNEQFF. DNA of the CDR3: TGTGCCAGCAGCGCACAGGGAAGCTCCTACAATGAGCAGTTCTTC.

The chain employs TRBV6-2 or TRBV6-3 and TRBJ2-7; D not certain. The CDR3 runs 12 residues. In germline, CDR1 is MNHEY, CDR2 SVGEGT. V lost 2 bases, J lost 3 bases, and 5 bases lay in between. CDR3 coding DNA: TGTGCCAGCAGTTACGAGAGCTACGAGCAGTACTTC. This encodes CASSYESYEQYF.

The chain couples TRBV6-2 or TRBV6-3 to TRBJ2-7; the match to TRBD1 covers 7 bases. Germline CDR1 reads MNHEY; CDR2 reads SVGEGT. J was trimmed by 5 bases and V by 0 bases; bases with no gene match: 4. The CDR3 length is 14 residues. In nucleotides, the CDR3 is TGTGCCAGCAGTTACTCTGACAGGGCGAACGAGCAGTACTTC. Its translation is CASSYSDRANEQYF.

The chain links TRBV6-2 or TRBV6-3 to TRBJ1-6, with D uncertain. Trimming left V 6 bases short and J 0 bases short, with 18 bases between. From germline, CDR1 is MNHEY and CDR2 SVGEGT. The CDR3 has 18 residues. The CDR3 DNA reads as TGTGCCAGCAGCCCCCTGGAGGGAGGAACCTCCTATAATTCACCCCTCCACTTT. The encoded protein is CASSPLEGGTSYNSPLHF.